These T cell receptor beta chains were read from a single sample in a study of T-cell reconstitution after alpha-beta-depleted transplantation in children. One entry per CDR3 protein, called by TCRdb with MiXCR from the PCR reads. The data contain approximately 350,000 distinct CDR3 sequences, around 15% of them singletons. This specimen was PBMCs, mostly from graft donor cells, taken 360 days after TCRalphabeta/CD19-depleted stem cell transplant. These receptors were taken from a male patient aged 2 to 10 who had a stem cell transplant for acute lymphoblastic leukemia, so the T cells may come from the graft donor. Both conserved end residues are trimmed from each CDR3.

v_call	j_call	cdr3_aa
TRBV30	TRBJ2-5	AWRMGSTETQY
TRBV12-3/TRBV12-4	TRBJ1-2	ASSIDRPYGYT
TRBV11-2	TRBJ2-3	ASRFSGRADTQY
TRBV7-6	TRBJ2-7	ASSLRFGDSSYEQY
TRBV19	TRBJ1-5	ASSTIGQQNQPQH
TRBV4-3	TRBJ2-1	ASSQDGGNEQF
TRBV28	TRBJ2-1	ASSLALGPGLATYNEQF
TRBV5-1	TRBJ2-5	ASSFYGDQETQY
TRBV4-3	TRBJ2-1	ASSQSSGPYNEQF
TRBV28	TRBJ1-2	ASSGAGPIYGYT
TRBV7-8	TRBJ2-7	ASSTDRGRFYYEQY
TRBV28	TRBJ2-7	ASSQRGGGVEQY
TRBV28	TRBJ1-3	ASSFPLGDTIY
TRBV11-2	TRBJ2-1	ASSLVGTSGSSSYNEQF
TRBV3-1	TRBJ2-3	ASSQDQGTQY
TRBV5-1	TRBJ2-1	ASSNGLAGDNEQF
TRBV4-1	TRBJ2-1	ASSQDRGQGSYNEQF
TRBV28	TRBJ2-5	ASTGGLAGLETQY
TRBV15	TRBJ2-7	ATSREKGSLLSGRYHEQY
TRBV5-1	TRBJ2-3	ASSSGTTDTQY
TRBV12-3/TRBV12-4	TRBJ2-7	ASSSTVGSGQVNYEQY
TRBV20-1	TRBJ2-1	SALAGSSYNEQF
TRBV7-8	TRBJ2-1	ASSSTRTGSRLANYNEQF
TRBV4-2	TRBJ2-3	ASSQARTGGPTDTQY
TRBV10-3	TRBJ1-3	AIRDRAISGNTIY
TRBV7-9	TRBJ2-3	ASSLPVAPDTQY
TRBV5-1	TRBJ2-4	ASSLEQTAKNIQY
TRBV28	TRBJ2-3	ASSSGLGGGTDTQY
TRBV10-3	TRBJ2-7	AISESSGSYEQY
TRBV11-2	TRBJ2-7	ASSLPRKSYEQY
TRBV15	TRBJ2-7	ATSRDFELVS
TRBV2	TRBJ2-5	ASSVQAAPGETQY
TRBV9	TRBJ2-5	ASSVGQGKETQY
TRBV25-1	TRBJ2-5	ASSERWTSGHQETQY
TRBV6-2/TRBV6-3	TRBJ2-1	ASSYGASGSNEQF
TRBV10-3	TRBJ2-3	AISRLPRDDTQY
TRBV11-1	TRBJ2-1	ASSPNTGAGEQF
TRBV9	TRBJ2-3	ASSPLVSSTDTQY
TRBV5-1	TRBJ1-1	ASRTGTGLTEAF
TRBV9	TRBJ1-2	ASRAPSLTGPYT
TRBV5-1	TRBJ2-1	ASSSNYNEQF
TRBV20-1	TRBJ2-5	SAREGQGARETQY
TRBV12-3/TRBV12-4	TRBJ2-1	ASSPFKEQF
TRBV6-2/TRBV6-3	TRBJ1-4	ASSYSGGAHEKLF
TRBV11-2	TRBJ1-3	ASSLGMRNTIY
TRBV4-3	TRBJ2-1	ASSQDGSEMNEQF
TRBV7-9	TRBJ2-1	ASSPVRTAKYNEQF
TRBV4-3	TRBJ2-3	ASNGGTDTQY
TRBV20-1	TRBJ2-1	SASRYNEQF
TRBV5-1	TRBJ2-3	ASSPAQFAKTDTQY
TRBV4-1	TRBJ1-4	ASSQDGSGNEKLF
TRBV18	TRBJ2-7	ASSPGLLWRASYEQY
TRBV28	TRBJ2-5	ASSLRGSRLVETQY
TRBV29-1	TRBJ2-1	SVGPRGPPNEQF
TRBV29-1	TRBJ2-5	SVEGSIGSQETQY